Following are 19 T cell receptor beta chains from one sample sequenced in a study of blood T cells in healthy people across ages. Through a sample-barcoded 5' primer and a J-beta primer mix, a second PCR was run for roughly 6 to 12 cycles. TCRdb reprocessed the 5' RACE reads via MiXCR and lists one record per CDR3 protein. Of over a million distinct CDR3 sequences in the sample, 35% to 55% were seen once. The specimen sequenced was blood. The receptor source for this set is a woman aged 60-75 years in good health.

The chain is built from TRBV20-1 and TRBJ1-5; D not resolved. Trimming removed 4 bases at V and 7 bases at J, with 11 bases between. The CDR3 runs 12 residues. CDR1 is DFQATT and CDR2 is SNEGSKA in the germline V gene (reference sequence). Here the CDR3 DNA reads TGCAGTGCTAATGACTTAGAGCAGCCCCAGCATTTT. Translation: CSANDLEQPQHF.

The chain combines TRBV4-1 with TRBJ2-1, with D uncertain. This CDR3 spans 12 amino acids. V was trimmed by 3 bases and J by 9 bases, leaving 9 bases between them. The germline CDR1 and CDR2 sequences are MGHRA and YSYEKL. Here the CDR3 reads CASSHPLAEQFF. CDR3 DNA sequence: TGCGCCAGCAGCCACCCGTTAGCTGAGCAGTTCTTC.

The J gene is TRBJ2-3, the V gene TRBV15; 8 bases agree with TRBD2. CDR3 length: 17 amino acids. Germline trimming cut 0 bases from V and 0 bases from J; bases unmatched to any gene: 5. The germline gives CDR1 LNHNV, CDR2 YYDKDF (reference sequence). The CDR3 sequence is CATSRDLGLGSTDTQYF. The CDR3 region has the DNA TGTGCCACCAGCAGAGATCTGGGACTAGGGAGCACAGATACGCAGTATTTT.

This clonotype was counted a few times. The chain is built from TRBV7-9 and TRBJ1-4, with TRBD1 identical over 7 bases. Unmatched junction bases numbered 5, after V lost 4 bases and J lost 0 bases. The CDR3 length is 16 residues. Germline loops: CDR1 SEHNR, CDR2 FQNEAQ (reference sequence). CDR3 DNA: TGTGCCAGCAGCTATGGACAGGCATCAACTAATGAAAAACTGTTTTTT. Encoded protein: CASSYGQASTNEKLFF.

This clonotype has a single count. The genes are TRBV2 and TRBJ1-6; 7 bases line up with TRBD1. Germline V gene sequence: CDR1 SNHLY, CDR2 FYNNEI. The CDR3 spans 15 residues. After removal of 5 bases from V and 7 bases from J, the junction contained 8 bases not matched to a gene. CDR3 bases: TGTGCCAGCAGTCCAGAGGGGACAGTGAATTCACCCCTCCACTTT. Translated: CASSPEGTVNSPLHF.

There are a few counts of this clonotype. The genes are TRBV4-1 and TRBJ2-1, with D uncertain. V was pared by 3 bases and J by 14 bases, with 23 bases between. Per the germline V gene, CDR1 is MGHRA and CDR2 is YSYEKL. The CDR3 has 15 residues. CDR3 coding DNA: TGCGCCAGCAGCCACCGGAGAGGTAGTTTGTATGTGGAGTTCTTC. As protein: CASSHRRGSLYVEFF.

This clonotype was picked up a small number of times. The gene calls are TRBV10-3 and TRBJ1-1, with D perhaps TRBD1 (5 bases). Trimming took 4 bases from V and 5 from J, leaving 8 bases between them. The CDR3 runs 12 residues. Germline CDR1 ENHRY, CDR2 SYGVKD. The CDR3 reads CAISAYRTEAFF. CDR3 nucleotide sequence: TGTGCCATCAGTGCATACAGGACTGAAGCTTTCTTT.

The chain combines TRBV6-6 with TRBJ2-1, with TRBD1 identical over 7 bases. From germline, CDR1 is MNHNY and CDR2 SVGAGI (reference sequence). The CDR3 length is 14 residues. Trimming removed 5 bases from V and 6 bases from J; junction bases left unmatched: 7. Here the CDR3 DNA reads TGTGCCAGCAGTCCCCAGACAGGGATCAATGAGCAGTTCTTC. Translating it yields CASSPQTGINEQFF.

This chain connects TRBV12-3 or TRBV12-4 to TRBJ2-5; D perhaps matches TRBD1 (5 bases). Trimming stripped 1 base from V and 3 bases from J, with 15 bases between. There are 16 residues in the CDR3. CDR3 protein: CASSLDWGRDKETQYF. The DNA for the CDR3 is TGTGCCAGCAGTTTAGATTGGGGCAGGGATAAAGAGACCCAGTACTTC.

The table lists this clonotype with a count of one. The chain links TRBV6-1 to TRBJ2-5; 7 bases map to TRBD1. The trim removed 2 bases at V and 11 bases at J, leaving 14 bases unmatched. This CDR3 is 15 amino acids long. In germline, CDR1 is MNHNS, CDR2 SASEGT. CDR3 sequence reads: CASSERGGPWNEQYF. The CDR3 DNA follows: TGTGCCAGCAGTGAAAGAGGGGGCCCTTGGAATGAGCAGTACTTC.

V usage is TRBV6-1 and J usage is TRBJ2-7; no clear D. Germline loops: CDR1 MNHNS, CDR2 SASEGT. The CDR3 runs to 15 residues. Between the trimmed V and J ends, which lost 4 bases and 0 bases, there was a span of 13 bases. Written as DNA, the CDR3 is TGTGCCAGCAGTGCCTTGACTCTTAGCTCCTACGAGCAGTACTTC. This encodes CASSALTLSSYEQYF.

The rearrangement uses TRBV20-1 and TRBJ2-1; 9 nucleotides line up with TRBD2. V trimming: 5 bases; J trimming: 6 bases; junction bases outside the gene matches: 14. CDR3 length: 16 amino acids. Germline V gene data show CDR1 as DFQATT and CDR2 as SNEGSKA (reference sequence). As DNA, the CDR3 is TGCAGTGCTCACTCAAAGAGGCTAGCGGGAACCAATGAGCAGTTCTTC. It is translated as CSAHSKRLAGTNEQFF.

This chain connects TRBV6-1 to TRBJ2-5; 9 bases are a match to TRBD1. Per germline, CDR1 MNHNS and CDR2 SASEGT. This CDR3 spans 14 amino acids. The ends lost 7 bases at V and 5 bases at J; junction bases unmatched: 8. The CDR3 bases are TGTGCCAGCATTATGACAGGGGGTGGGGAGACCCAGTACTTC. This gives the protein CASIMTGGGETQYF.

This chain uses TRBV20-1 with TRBJ2-1; tentatively, D is TRBD2 (5 bases). The germline V gene encodes CDR1 DFQATT and CDR2 SNEGSKA (reference sequence). V was cut by 1 base and J by 0 bases, with 10 bases left in between. This CDR3 has 15 residues. The CDR3 reads CSARVLAGSYNEQFF. The CDR3 DNA reads TGCAGTGCTAGAGTACTGGCGGGCTCCTACAATGAGCAGTTCTTC.

The J gene is TRBJ1-2, the V gene TRBV20-1, with TRBD1 matching over 9 bases. Germline lookup yields CDR1 DFQATT and CDR2 SNEGSKA (reference sequence). V shed 0 bases and J 7 bases; nucleotides not matched to a gene: 12. The CDR3 is made up of 16 amino acids. CDR3 coding DNA: TGCAGTGCTAGAGATCCATGGCGACAGGGGGTTATTGGCTACACCTTC. Translated: CSARDPWRQGVIGYTF.

The V and J genes are TRBV5-1 and TRBJ2-5; a possible D gene is TRBD2 (6 bases). Germline CDR1 and CDR2: SGHRS and YFSETQ. V was shortened by 4 bases and J by 4 bases, with 14 bases between the two germline ends. This CDR3 is 14 amino acids long. CDR3 residues: CASSGTSSRETQYF. In DNA, the CDR3 is TGCGCCAGCAGCGGCACTAGCAGTCGAGAGACCCAGTACTTC. Full variable domain (outside the CDR3, taken from reference TRBV5-1 and TRBJ2-5): KAGVTQTPRYLIKTRGQQVTLSCSPISGHRSVSWYQQTPGQGLQFLFEYFSETQRNKGNFPGRFSGRQFSNSRSEMNVSTLELGDSALYLCASSGTSSRETQYFGPGTRLLVL.

The gene calls are TRBV20-1 and TRBJ2-3; TRBD2 matches 15 bases. The germline V gene has CDR1 DFQATT and CDR2 SNEGSKA (reference sequence). The CDR3 is 18 amino acids. Losses at the gene ends were 3 bases for V and 3 bases for J; bases not matched to a gene: 10. This chain's CDR3 is CSASPTPGLAGGTDTQYF. The CDR3 bases are TGCAGTGCTAGCCCTACACCGGGACTAGCGGGAGGAACAGATACGCAGTATTTT.

The chain employs TRBV12-3 or TRBV12-4 and TRBJ2-5; D gene unclear. The V gene lost 1 base and the J gene lost 11 bases, with 17 bases spanning the gap. The CDR3 extends over 14 amino acids. CDR3 loop: CASSLGLSANEQYF. The CDR3 nucleotides read TGTGCCAGCAGTTTAGGGCTATCCGCGAATGAGCAGTACTTC.

Remarks on this clonotype: A much more abundant neighbour one base away suggests this may be a read error. The V and J genes are TRBV6-1 and TRBJ2-1, with 9 bases identical to TRBD2. This CDR3 spans 14 amino acids. The V gene's germline CDR1 is MNHNS and CDR2 SASEGT. V lost 4 bases to trimming and J lost 2 bases; unmatched junction nucleotides: 0. The CDR3 sequence is CASSGTSAYNEQFF. CDR3 DNA sequence: TGTGCCAGCAGTGGGACTAGCGCCTACAATGAGCAGTTCTTC.